Listed here are 28 T cell receptor beta chains from one sample, sequenced in a study of lymphopenia after photon versus proton radiotherapy. The data were produced by immunoSEQ multiplex PCR, yet TCRdb's version contains in-frame clones alone and is incomplete. The table records 25,000 to 35,000 clones, about 91% of them present only once. The sample in question was peripheral blood, obtained from a patient treated with proton-based radiotherapy. All receptors derive from a woman between 65 and 79 years old with pancreatic cancer. Some clones in this sample may be carry-over from other donors' samples.

The V and J genes are TRBV28 and TRBJ2-7; 13 bases map to TRBD2. Unmatched junction bases numbered 8, after V lost 5 bases and J lost 7 bases. The length of the CDR3 is 15 residues. The germline gives CDR1 MDHEN, CDR2 SYDVKM. CDR3 residues: CASSLLAGGPGEQYF. CDR3 sequence (DNA): TGTGCCAGCAGTCTACTAGCGGGAGGGCCAGGGGAGCAGTACTTC.

V gene TRBV6-6 combines with J gene TRBJ2-7; the D gene is possibly TRBD1 (6 bases). The CDR3 is 13 amino acids. V was trimmed by 7 bases and J by 3 bases, leaving 13 bases between them. Germline V lookup: CDR1 MNHNY, CDR2 SVGAGI (reference sequence). The CDR3 bases are TGTGCCAGCACATGGGACATAAACTACGAGCAGTACTTC. It translates to CASTWDINYEQYF.

In its sample, this clone was seen once. The V gene is TRBV7-9, the J gene TRBJ2-6, with D perhaps matching TRBD1 (6 bases). V shed 5 bases and J shed 0 bases, with 14 bases lying between them. The CDR3 totals 17 residues. Per germline, CDR1 SEHNR and CDR2 FQNEAQ (reference sequence). In nucleotides, the CDR3 is TGTGCCAGCAGCGGAACGACAGGCAGCTCTGGGGCCAACGTCCTGACTTTC. It is translated as CASSGTTGSSGANVLTF.

The chain carries TRBV7-6 and TRBJ2-1, with unresolved D. V gave up 2 bases and J gave up 10 bases, with 15 bases separating them. Germline V gene data show CDR1 as SGHVS and CDR2 as FNYEAQ. The CDR3 spans 14 residues. CDR3 nucleotide sequence: TGTGCCAGCAGCTTATCGCCGGTGGGCCGAGAGCAGTTCTTC. This gives the protein CASSLSPVGREQFF.

V usage is TRBV11-2 and J usage is TRBJ2-5; D may be TRBD2 (6 bases). Germline V lookup: CDR1 SGHAT, CDR2 FQNNGV. The CDR3 is 16 residues long. V lost 2 bases and J lost 5, with 18 bases in between. The CDR3 protein is CASSLPGTPAWETQYF. In DNA form, the CDR3 reads TGTGCCAGCAGCTTACCGGGGACTCCCGCCTGGGAGACCCAGTACTTC.

The chain combines TRBV5-1 with TRBJ2-7; no reliable D call. Germline CDR1 is SGHRS and CDR2 is YFSETQ. The CDR3 has 12 amino acids. The V and J ends lost 0 bases and 6 bases respectively, with 7 bases between them. CDR3 protein: CASSLGQSEQYF. CDR3 nucleotides: TGCGCCAGCAGCTTGGGACAAAGCGAGCAGTACTTC.

In regard to this clone: Different DNA sequences within this sample yield the same CDR3. This chain connects TRBV7-9 to TRBJ1-4; no reliable D call. Germline V gene lookup returns CDR1 SEHNR and CDR2 FQNEAQ (reference sequence). V lost 5 bases, J lost 5 bases, and 6 bases lay in between. This CDR3 spans 12 amino acids. The CDR3: CASSLQNEKLFF. The CDR3 region has the DNA TGTGCCAGCAGCCTCCAAAATGAAAAACTGTTTTTT.

The J gene is TRBJ2-5, the V gene TRBV28; D gene unclear. The CDR3 sequence is 11 residues long. V was clipped by 5 bases and J by 2 bases, with 3 bases between them. The germline V gene encodes CDR1 MDHEN and CDR2 SYDVKM. CDR3 DNA sequence: TGTGCCAGCAGTACTCAAGAGACCCAGTACTTC. Protein sequence: CASSTQETQYF.

This chain joins TRBV28 and TRBJ2-5, with 9 bases lining up with TRBD2. The ends lost 6 bases at V and 5 bases at J; junction bases unmatched: 4. Per germline, CDR1 MDHEN and CDR2 SYDVKM. This CDR3 contains 13 residues. In nucleotides, the CDR3 is TGTGCCAGCAGATTTAGCGGGAGCGAGACCCAGTACTTC. This sequence encodes CASRFSGSETQYF.

The chain carries TRBV5-4 and TRBJ2-1, with TRBD2 matching over 7 bases. V lost 4 bases, J lost 2 bases, and 12 bases stayed unmatched. This CDR3 has 17 amino acids. Germline lookup yields CDR1 SGHNT and CDR2 YYREEE (reference sequence). CDR3 coding DNA: TGTGCCAGCAGCCCCGTGGGCGGGAGAGGAACCTACAATGAGCAGTTCTTC. Protein sequence: CASSPVGGRGTYNEQFF.

CDR3 residues: CASSRDSNQPQHF. For the CDR3, the DNA is TGTGCCAGCAGCCGCGACAGCAATCAGCCCCAGCATTTT. The V gene is TRBV7-2, the J gene TRBJ1-5; D unresolved. This CDR3 region has 13 residues. Germline CDR1 reads SGHTA; CDR2 reads FQGNSA. V shed 5 bases and J shed 1 base, with 6 bases lying between them.

V gene TRBV9 combines with J gene TRBJ2-7; D unclear. The V gene lost 0 bases and the J gene lost 2 bases, with 12 bases spanning the gap. CDR3 length: 15 residues. Per germline, CDR1 SGDLS and CDR2 YYNGEE. The CDR3 DNA follows: TGTGCCAGCAGCGTAGGAAGCACAGCTGCCTACGAGCAGTACTTC. Amino acids: CASSVGSTAAYEQYF.

On this clone itself: At one end, the junction sequence differs from germline, possibly due to a read error. The chain employs TRBV5-1 and TRBJ2-1; 10 positions match TRBD2. The CDR3 loop spans 16 amino acids. CDR1 is SGHRS and CDR2 is YFSETQ in the germline V gene. The CDR3 region is CTSSLTSGISYNEQFF. DNA for the CDR3: TGCACCAGCAGCTTAACTAGCGGGATCTCCTACAATGAGCAGTTCTTC.

The chain combines TRBV9 with TRBJ2-3; 12 bases are a match to TRBD2. Losses at the gene ends were 1 base for V and 7 bases for J; bases not matched to a gene: 7. This CDR3 region has 16 residues. Germline CDR1 SGDLS, CDR2 YYNGEE. The CDR3 here is CASSVLTSGSTYTQYF. The CDR3 coding sequence is TGTGCCAGCAGCGTACTGACTAGCGGGAGCACTTATACGCAGTATTTT. Looking up the rest from reference TRBV9 and TRBJ2-3 gives the full variable domain: DSGVTQTPKHLITATGQRVTLRCSPRSGDLSVYWYQQSLDQGLQFLIQYYNGEERAKGNILERFSAQQFPDLHSELNLSSLELGDSALYFCASSVLTSGSTYTQYFGPGTRLTVL.

This chain connects TRBV7-2 to TRBJ2-1; D not resolved. Germline CDR1 and CDR2: SGHTA and FQGNSA. V was pared by 4 bases and J by 10 bases, with 20 bases between. This CDR3 spans 15 amino acids. The CDR3 DNA is TGTGCCAGCAGCTCCTTGACCAACTGGGCAATCGAGCAGTTCTTC. Translation: CASSSLTNWAIEQFF.

The rearrangement links TRBV27 to TRBJ2-1; TRBD1 agrees at 12 bases. This CDR3 spans 16 amino acids. Germline loops: CDR1 MNHEY, CDR2 SMNVEV (reference sequence). V was pared by 6 bases and J by 9 bases, with 12 bases of the junction left unmatched. CDR3 sequence reads: CASSFGTGGFWGEQFF. DNA for the CDR3: TGTGCCAGCAGCTTTGGGACAGGGGGCTTTTGGGGTGAGCAGTTCTTC.

The chain joins TRBV6-1 to TRBJ1-3; weak D call: TRBD1 (6 bases). The germline V and J ends were trimmed by 6 bases and 4 bases, with 13 bases remaining between them. CDR3 length equals 14 residues. Germline V gives CDR1 MNHNS, CDR2 SASEGT. The CDR3 protein is CASSTGQMGNTIYF. The CDR3 nucleotides read TGTGCCAGCAGCACGGGACAAATGGGAAACACCATATATTTT.

V gene TRBV27 combines with J gene TRBJ2-4; no firm D call. Germline CDR1 is MNHEY and CDR2 is SMNVEV (reference sequence). CDR3 size: 15 residues. V gave up 5 bases and J gave up 0 bases, with 11 bases separating them. The chain's CDR3 is CASSHPGLAKNIQYF. The DNA of the CDR3 is TGTGCCAGCAGTCACCCCGGCCTAGCCAAAAACATTCAGTACTTC.

The rearrangement joins TRBV28 to TRBJ1-1; D not resolved. Germline loops: CDR1 MDHEN, CDR2 SYDVKM. V lost 4 bases to trimming and J lost 2 bases, with 11 bases between them. This CDR3 has 14 amino acids. The CDR3 spells CASSWWSENTEAFF. The CDR3 nucleotides read TGTGCCAGCAGTTGGTGGTCGGAAAACACTGAAGCTTTCTTT.

This chain links TRBV30 with TRBJ1-1; D gene unclear. The CDR3 covers 10 residues. In germline, CDR1 is GTSNPN, CDR2 SVGIG (reference sequence). V lost 2 bases and J lost 11, with 9 bases in between. CDR3 protein: CAWSKIRAFF. CDR3 in DNA: TGTGCCTGGAGTAAGATTAGGGCTTTCTTT.

The V and J genes are TRBV2 and TRBJ2-1; TRBD1 is a possible D gene (6 bases). The CDR3 runs to 11 residues. The V end was cut by 8 bases, the J end by 9 bases, with 11 bases between. CDR1 is SNHLY and CDR2 is FYNNEI in the germline V gene. CDR3 sequence: CASATGTEQFF. The DNA for the CDR3 is TGTGCCAGCGCAACAGGGACTGAGCAGTTCTTC.

The chain has TRBV11-2 and TRBJ2-1; TRBD2 matches 12 bases. With V trimmed by 5 bases and J by 7 bases, 9 bases remained unmatched. This CDR3 is built from 16 residues. CDR1 is SGHAT, CDR2 FQNNGV, per germline. CDR3 sequence: CASSLNQGLAGNEQFF. The CDR3 bases are TGTGCCAGCAGCCTAAACCAAGGACTAGCGGGGAATGAGCAGTTCTTC.

The chain couples TRBV29-1 to TRBJ1-2; the D gene is possibly TRBD1 (5 bases). The CDR3 contains 11 residues. Germline CDR1 and CDR2: SQVTM and ANQGSEA. Trimming took off 4 bases at V and 10 bases at J, with 13 bases between the two ends. The DNA for the CDR3 is TGCAGCGTTGGGGCGACAGTTGACTACACCTTC. Protein: CSVGATVDYTF.

The CDR3 here is CASSARGSSLDADTQYF. The CDR3 DNA reads as TGTGCCAGCAGCGCGCGCGGGTCTAGCCTAGACGCAGATACGCAGTATTTT. V usage is TRBV7-2 and J usage is TRBJ2-3; weak D call: TRBD2 (5 bases). CDR3 length: 17 residues. The V gene lost 5 bases and the J gene lost 4 bases, with 22 bases spanning the gap. Germline V gives CDR1 SGHTA, CDR2 FQGNSA.

The CDR3 DNA reads TGTGCCAGCAGAATCCCCAGACAAACGAAACAGCCCCAGCATTTT. Translated: CASRIPRQTKQPQHF. The chain recombines TRBV28 with TRBJ1-5; D gene ambiguous. V was pared by 6 bases and J by 7 bases, with 19 bases between. Germline assignment: CDR1 MDHEN and CDR2 SYDVKM. The CDR3 is 15 residues long.

The sample holds a few counts of this clone. The chain has TRBV9 and TRBJ2-1; D possibly corresponds to TRBD2 (6 bases). This CDR3 region has 15 residues. V lost 0 bases, J lost 4 bases, and 11 bases lay in between. Germline V gives CDR1 SGDLS, CDR2 YYNGEE. The CDR3 loop is CASSVAGEAYNEQFF. The CDR3 nucleotides are TGTGCCAGCAGCGTAGCGGGAGAGGCTTACAATGAGCAGTTCTTC. The complete variable domain, with remaining parts taken from reference TRBV9 and TRBJ2-1, reads DSGVTQTPKHLITATGQRVTLRCSPRSGDLSVYWYQQSLDQGLQFLIQYYNGEERAKGNILERFSAQQFPDLHSELNLSSLELGDSALYFCASSVAGEAYNEQFFGPGTRLTVL.

The rearrangement links TRBV2 to TRBJ1-1, with D unresolved. The CDR3 sequence is 12 residues long. Trimming stripped 7 bases from V and 11 bases from J, with 17 bases between. Germline assignment: CDR1 SNHLY and CDR2 FYNNEI. CDR3 in amino acids: CASIFRTSGAFF. CDR3 sequence (DNA): TGTGCCAGCATCTTCCGGACGTCCGGGGCTTTCTTT.

As concerns this clone: This specimen includes other DNA sequences encoding the same CDR3. The V call is TRBV7-2, the J call TRBJ2-3; 7 nucleotides agree with TRBD2. Trimming cost V 1 base and J 0 bases; bases outside gene matches: 1. The CDR3 is 15 amino acids. The germline V gene has CDR1 SGHTA and CDR2 FQGNSA. The CDR3 loop reads CASSLVSGSTDTQYF. Written as DNA, the CDR3 is TGTGCCAGCAGCTTAGTTAGCGGGAGCACAGATACGCAGTATTTT.